The next 28 T cell receptor beta chains were all read from a single sample in a study of blood T cell repertoires in COVID-19. Generated by immunoSEQ multiplex PCR, the TCRdb table keeps only in-frame clones and is missing some. The table lists approximately 150,000 clones, around three quarters of them singletons. The source material was peripheral blood. The receptors were sampled from a man in his 60s with acute or convalescent COVID-19.

The chain couples TRBV24-1 to TRBJ2-1; 14 bases fit TRBD2. The V segment lost 10 bases and the J segment 10 bases; nucleotides outside the gene matches: 5. Germline lookup yields CDR1 KGHDR and CDR2 SFDVKD. CDR3 size: 13 residues. CDR3 DNA: TGTGCCACGGGGACTAGCGGGAGTCGGGAGCAGTTCTTC. Residues: CATGTSGSREQFF.

The CDR3 spells CASSCEQFF. Written as DNA, the CDR3 is TGTGCCAGCTCTTGTGAGCAGTTCTTC. The chain uses TRBV6-4 and TRBJ2-1, with D unclear. Germline CDR1 is MRHNA and CDR2 is SNTAGT. Trimming cost V 8 bases and J 9 bases, with 5 bases left between them. The CDR3 extends over 9 amino acids.

V usage is TRBV2 and J usage is TRBJ2-1, with D maybe TRBD2 (6 bases). CDR1 is SNHLY, CDR2 FYNNEI, per germline. The CDR3 is made up of 13 amino acids. The V end was cut by 11 bases, the J end by 9 bases, with 20 bases between. The CDR3 DNA reads as TGTGCCTGGCCTGGAGCCATCGGGGGTGAGCAGTTCTTC. Protein sequence: CAWPGAIGGEQFF.

The V and J genes are TRBV19 and TRBJ2-1; 7 positions match TRBD1. Germline-derived CDR1 and CDR2 are LNHDA and SQIVND (reference sequence). V trimming: 4 bases; J trimming: 6 bases; junction bases outside the gene matches: 6. This CDR3 has 14 amino acids. The DNA of the CDR3 is TGTGCCAGTAGTAGACAGGGTATCGGCAATGAGCAGTTCTTC. It is translated as CASSRQGIGNEQFF. Full variable domain (remainder filled in from reference TRBV19 and TRBJ2-1): DGGITQSPKYLFRKEGQNVTLSCEQNLNHDAMYWYRQDPGQGLRLIYYSQIVNDFQKGDIAEGYSVSREKKESFPLTVTSAQKNPTAFYLCASSRQGIGNEQFFGPGTRLTVL.

The V gene is TRBV6-5, the J gene TRBJ2-7; D unresolved. CDR3 length equals 13 residues. The ends were cut back, 7 bases at V and 0 bases at J, with 10 bases in the middle. Germline CDR1 and CDR2: MNHEY and SVGAGI. Here the CDR3 reads CASKKEFSYEQYF. The CDR3 DNA sequence: TGTGCCAGCAAGAAGGAGTTCTCCTACGAGCAGTACTTC.

The table lists this clone with a count of one. This chain links TRBV27 with TRBJ2-2, with D maybe TRBD1 (5 bases). The V end was cut by 5 bases, the J end by 0 bases, with 10 bases between. The CDR3 is 15 amino acids. Looked up from germline, CDR1 is MNHEY and CDR2 is SMNVEV (reference sequence). The CDR3 sequence is CASSLQGANTGELFF. CDR3 DNA: TGTGCCAGCAGTCTCCAGGGTGCGAACACCGGGGAGCTGTTTTTT.

The chain combines TRBV12-3 or TRBV12-4 with TRBJ1-1; 7 positions agree with TRBD1. Trimming removed 6 bases from V and 1 base from J; junction bases left unmatched: 2. This CDR3 is built from 13 residues. The CDR3 DNA sequence: TGTGCCAGCAGGGGACAGACGAACACTGAAGCTTTCTTT. It yields the protein CASRGQTNTEAFF.

The chain uses TRBV19 and TRBJ1-4; tentatively, D is TRBD1 (5 bases). Germline V gives CDR1 LNHDA, CDR2 SQIVND (reference sequence). Between the trimmed V and J ends, which lost 7 bases and 1 base, there was a span of 10 bases. The CDR3 consists of 14 residues. Written as DNA, the CDR3 is TGTGCCAGTATGGATCAGGGAACTAATGAAAAACTGTTTTTT. Its protein product is CASMDQGTNEKLFF.

The chain recombines TRBV2 with TRBJ2-7; 7 bases agree with TRBD2. The germline CDR1 and CDR2 sequences are SNHLY and FYNNEI. V was clipped by 4 bases and J by 0 bases; unmatched bases: 3. The CDR3 is 14 residues long. The CDR3 nucleotides are TGTGCCAGCAGTGTCGGGAGGCTCTCCTACGAGCAGTACTTC. This translates into CASSVGRLSYEQYF. The full variable domain, its missing parts supplied by reference TRBV2 and TRBJ2-7, is EPEVTQTPSHQVTQMGQEVILRCVPISNHLYFYWYRQILGQKVEFLVSFYNNEISEKSEIFDDQFSVERPDGSNFTLKIRSTKLEDSAMYFCASSVGRLSYEQYFGPGTRLTVT.

This clone was counted a single time. The chain joins TRBV7-9 to TRBJ2-1; 9 bases are shared with TRBD2. The CDR3 consists of 13 residues. With 5 bases clipped from V and 9 bases from J, the junction kept 5 bases outside the gene matches. CDR1 SEHNR and CDR2 FQNEAQ come from the germline V gene (reference sequence). The CDR3 sequence is CASSPGLASEQFF. The CDR3 DNA reads TGTGCCAGCAGCCCGGGACTAGCATCTGAGCAGTTCTTC.

V and J are TRBV3-1 (or the pseudogene TRBV3-2) and TRBJ2-2, with D possibly matching TRBD1 (5 bases). The CDR3 covers 16 residues. The germline gives CDR1 LGHDT, CDR2 YNNKEL (reference sequence). The ends were cut back, 5 bases at V and 1 base at J, with 14 bases in the middle. The DNA of the CDR3 is TGTGCCAGCAGCACGTATAGGCAGGGGAACACCGGGGAGCTGTTTTTT. Translation: CASSTYRQGNTGELFF.

The V call is TRBV27, the J call TRBJ2-7, with 14 bases matching TRBD2. The CDR3 runs 18 residues. The ends lost 5 bases at V and 2 bases at J; junction bases unmatched: 11. CDR1 and CDR2 from the germline V gene are MNHEY and SMNVEV (reference sequence). In DNA form, the CDR3 reads TGTGCCAGCAGTAAACCGGGACTAGCGGGAGTTGGGGCCTACGAGCAGTACTTC. It yields the protein CASSKPGLAGVGAYEQYF.

V and J are TRBV6-5 and TRBJ2-1, with 7 bases aligning to TRBD2. Germline V gives CDR1 MNHEY, CDR2 SVGAGI. This CDR3 comprises 14 residues. The trim removed 2 bases at V and 6 bases at J, leaving 4 bases unmatched. The chain's CDR3 is CASSYRLAVNEQFF. As DNA, the CDR3 is TGTGCCAGCAGTTACCGGCTAGCGGTCAATGAGCAGTTCTTC.

V is TRBV28 and J is TRBJ2-1; possibly TRBD2 for D (5 bases). Trimming took off 4 bases at V and 9 bases at J, with 7 bases between the two ends. Germline lookup yields CDR1 MDHEN and CDR2 SYDVKM. This CDR3 spans 11 amino acids. CDR3: CASSWLAEQFF. CDR3 bases: TGTGCCAGCAGTTGGCTAGCTGAGCAGTTCTTC.

The J gene is TRBJ2-1, the V gene TRBV5-1; 11 bases are shared with TRBD2. Germline-derived CDR1 and CDR2 are SGHRS and YFSETQ. The CDR3 consists of 16 residues. Trimming removed 1 base from V and 7 bases from J; junction bases left unmatched: 7. CDR3 bases: TGCGCCAGCAGCTTGTTAGCGGGAGGGAGGGGGAATGAGCAGTTCTTC. Translation: CASSLLAGGRGNEQFF.

The chain recombines TRBV7-9 with TRBJ2-1, with D maybe TRBD2 (6 bases). CDR1 is SEHNR and CDR2 is FQNEAQ in the germline V gene (reference sequence). V lost 1 base and J lost 3, with 10 bases in between. The CDR3 is 15 amino acids. For the CDR3, the DNA is TGTGCCAGCAGCTTAGGATTAGCGGTCTACAATGAGCAGTTCTTC. It is translated as CASSLGLAVYNEQFF.

This clone was seen a handful of times. This sequence joins TRBV28 and TRBJ1-3; possibly TRBD1 for D (6 bases). V was trimmed by 8 bases and J by 0 bases, leaving 11 bases between them. Per the germline V gene, CDR1 is MDHEN and CDR2 is SYDVKM. The CDR3 runs 14 residues. The CDR3 sequence is CASGGGNSGNTIYF. The CDR3 DNA reads as TGTGCCAGCGGCGGGGGCAACTCTGGAAACACCATATATTTT.

The chain joins TRBV28 to TRBJ1-2, with TRBD1 matching 7 bases. V lost 4 bases to trimming and J lost 4 bases; unmatched junction nucleotides: 9. The CDR3 runs 15 residues. Germline CDR1 reads MDHEN; CDR2 reads SYDVKM. The CDR3 sequence is CASSSPEGGLYGYTF. CDR3 in DNA: TGTGCCAGCAGTTCCCCCGAAGGGGGCCTCTATGGCTACACCTTC.

The chain employs TRBV18 and TRBJ2-1, with 14 positions matching TRBD2. CDR1 is KGHSH and CDR2 is LQKENI in the germline V gene. CDR3 length equals 16 residues. J gave up 9 bases and V 6 bases, and 10 bases lay outside the gene matches. This CDR3 is CASSPRLAGGPAEQFF. CDR3 DNA: TGTGCCAGCTCTCCGCGACTAGCGGGAGGGCCCGCTGAGCAGTTCTTC.

This clone has a count of ten or more. The genes are TRBV12-3 or TRBV12-4 and TRBJ2-1; D might be TRBD1 (5 bases). Trimming pared 3 bases from V and 12 bases from J, leaving 9 bases between. The CDR3 runs 11 residues. Here the CDR3 DNA reads TGTGCCAGCAGTTTTAACCAGGGGCAGTTCTTC. It yields the protein CASSFNQGQFF.

J is TRBJ1-1 and V is TRBV6-5; 7 bases line up with TRBD1. CDR1 and CDR2 (germline): MNHEY, SVGAGI. Unmatched junction bases numbered 10, after V lost 4 bases and J lost 2 bases. The CDR3 extends over 16 amino acids. CDR3 amino acids: CASSSLTRQGNTEAFF. The CDR3 DNA sequence: TGTGCCAGCAGTTCTCTAACTCGACAGGGAAACACTGAAGCTTTCTTT.

This sequence joins TRBV30 and TRBJ1-3; D is undetermined. V was clipped by 4 bases and J by 1 base, with 5 bases between them. The CDR3 totals 12 residues. Germline values: CDR1 GTSNPN, CDR2 SVGIG (reference sequence). This CDR3 reads CAWTGSGNTIYF. The CDR3 DNA sequence: TGTGCCTGGACAGGTTCTGGAAACACCATATATTTT.

V usage is TRBV11-2 and J usage is TRBJ2-1, with TRBD1 matching 7 bases. The CDR3 has 16 amino acids. The germline V gene has CDR1 SGHAT and CDR2 FQNNGV. J gave up 0 bases and V 5 bases, and 7 bases lay outside the gene matches. The CDR3 sequence is CASSKQGPSSYNEQFF. The CDR3 nucleotides are TGTGCCAGCAGCAAACAGGGGCCTAGCTCCTACAATGAGCAGTTCTTC.

The chain couples TRBV28 to TRBJ1-5; unclear D gene. CDR1 MDHEN and CDR2 SYDVKM come from the germline V gene. This CDR3 has 13 residues. Trimming stripped 5 bases from V and 5 bases from J, with 10 bases between. The CDR3 bases are TGTGCCAGCAGTCTAAAGTTTGATCAGCCCCAGCATTTT. It codes for CASSLKFDQPQHF.

The chain has TRBV30 and TRBJ2-7, with TRBD2 matching over 11 bases. Per the germline V gene, CDR1 is GTSNPN and CDR2 is SVGIG (reference sequence). The J segment lost 7 bases and the V segment lost 3 bases, leaving 5 bases of the junction unmatched. The CDR3 is 13 residues long. CDR3: CAWRTSGKEEQYF. Written as DNA, the CDR3 is TGTGCCTGGAGGACTAGCGGGAAAGAAGAGCAGTACTTC.

The rearrangement uses TRBV14 and TRBJ2-7; weak D call: TRBD2 (5 bases). Trimming stripped 5 bases from V and 0 bases from J, with 11 bases between. Germline loops: CDR1 SGHDN, CDR2 FVKESK. The CDR3 extends over 14 amino acids. The CDR3 is CASSLMGSSYEQYF. In DNA, the CDR3 is TGTGCCAGCAGCTTGATGGGGAGCTCCTACGAGCAGTACTTC.

The V call is TRBV5-1, the J call TRBJ2-5; TRBD2 aligns across 12 bases. Germline CDR1 is SGHRS and CDR2 is YFSETQ. The trim removed 6 bases at V and 3 bases at J, leaving 6 bases unmatched. The CDR3 is made up of 15 amino acids. The CDR3 DNA reads TGCGCCAGCACCCGACTAGCGGGAGTGGAAGAGACCCAGTACTTC. It translates to CASTRLAGVEETQYF. Using reference TRBV5-1 and TRBJ2-5 for the parts outside the CDR3, the full variable domain is KAGVTQTPRYLIKTRGQQVTLSCSPISGHRSVSWYQQTPGQGLQFLFEYFSETQRNKGNFPGRFSGRQFSNSRSEMNVSTLELGDSALYLCASTRLAGVEETQYFGPGTRLLVL.

This chain joins TRBV7-9 and TRBJ2-1; possible D gene TRBD2, 6 bases. The germline V gene encodes CDR1 SEHNR and CDR2 FQNEAQ (reference sequence). V was cut by 2 bases and J by 7 bases, with 24 bases left in between. This CDR3 has 18 residues. The CDR3 protein is CASSLSRSKGGARNEQFF. The CDR3, as DNA: TGTGCCAGCAGCTTATCCCGGTCTAAAGGCGGGGCTCGAAATGAGCAGTTCTTC. Full variable domain (missing parts from reference TRBV7-9 and TRBJ2-1): DTGVSQNPRHKITKRGQNVTFRCDPISEHNRLYWYRQTLGQGPEFLTYFQNEAQLEKSRLLSDRFSAERPKGSFSTLEIQRTEQGDSAMYLCASSLSRSKGGARNEQFFGPGTRLTVL.